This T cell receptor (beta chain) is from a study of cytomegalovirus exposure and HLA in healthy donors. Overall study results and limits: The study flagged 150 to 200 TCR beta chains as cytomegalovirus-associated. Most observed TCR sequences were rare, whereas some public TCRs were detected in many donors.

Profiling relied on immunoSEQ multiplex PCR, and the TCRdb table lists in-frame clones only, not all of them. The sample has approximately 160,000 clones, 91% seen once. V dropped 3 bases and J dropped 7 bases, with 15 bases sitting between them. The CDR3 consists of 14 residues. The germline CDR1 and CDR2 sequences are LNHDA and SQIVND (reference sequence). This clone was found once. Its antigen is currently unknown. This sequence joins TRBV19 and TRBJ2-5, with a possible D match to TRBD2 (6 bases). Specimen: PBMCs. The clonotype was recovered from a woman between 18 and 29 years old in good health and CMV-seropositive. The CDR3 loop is CASSMGLSWGTQYF. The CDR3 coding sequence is TGTGCCAGTAGTATGGGACTCTCGTGGGGGACCCAGTACTTC. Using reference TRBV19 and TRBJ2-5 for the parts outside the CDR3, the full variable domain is DGGITQSPKYLFRKEGQNVTLSCEQNLNHDAMYWYRQDPGQGLRLIYYSQIVNDFQKGDIAEGYSVSREKKESFPLTVTSAQKNPTAFYLCASSMGLSWGTQYFGPGTRLLVL.